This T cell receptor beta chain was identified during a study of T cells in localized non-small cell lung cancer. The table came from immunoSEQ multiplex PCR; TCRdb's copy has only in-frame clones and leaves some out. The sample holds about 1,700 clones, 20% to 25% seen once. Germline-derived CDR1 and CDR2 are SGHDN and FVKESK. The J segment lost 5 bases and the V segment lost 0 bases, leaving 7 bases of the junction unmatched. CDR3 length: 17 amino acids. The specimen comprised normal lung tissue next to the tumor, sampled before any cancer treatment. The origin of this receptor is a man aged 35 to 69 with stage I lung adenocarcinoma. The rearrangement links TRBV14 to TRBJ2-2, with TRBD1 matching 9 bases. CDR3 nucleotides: TGTGCCAGCAGCCAAGAGGGGGACAGGGTATGGACCGGGGAGCTGTTTTTT. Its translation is CASSQEGDRVWTGELFF.